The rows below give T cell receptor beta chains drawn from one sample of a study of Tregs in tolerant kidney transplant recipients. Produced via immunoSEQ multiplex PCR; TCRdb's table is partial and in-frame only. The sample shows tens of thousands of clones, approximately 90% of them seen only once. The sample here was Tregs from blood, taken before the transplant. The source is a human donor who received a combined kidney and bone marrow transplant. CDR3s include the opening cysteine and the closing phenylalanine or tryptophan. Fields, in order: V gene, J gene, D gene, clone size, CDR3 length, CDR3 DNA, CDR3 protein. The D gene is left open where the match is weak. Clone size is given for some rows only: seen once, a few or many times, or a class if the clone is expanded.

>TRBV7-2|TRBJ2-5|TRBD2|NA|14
TGTGCCAGCAGCTCCCTTAGCGGGGGGGAGACCCAGTACTTC
CASSSLSGGETQYF
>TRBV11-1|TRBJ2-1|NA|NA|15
TGTGCCAGCAGCCCCGGACCGGGGGCCCTCGGTGAGCAGTTCTTC
CASSPGPGALGEQFF
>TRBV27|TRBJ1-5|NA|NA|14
TGTGCCAGCAGTTCCGCCGGGGGCCCTCAGCCCCAGCATTTT
CASSSAGGPQPQHF
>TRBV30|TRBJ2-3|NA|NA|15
TGTGCCTGGAGTGTACGGGGAATAGGCACAGATACGCAGTATTTT
CAWSVRGIGTDTQYF
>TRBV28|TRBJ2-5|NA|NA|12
TGTGCCAGCAGTTTCAGAAAGGAAACCCAGTACTTC
CASSFRKETQYF
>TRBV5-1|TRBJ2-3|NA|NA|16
TGCGCCAGCAGCTTGGGAGACAGACTAAGCACAGATACGCAGTATTTT
CASSLGDRLSTDTQYF
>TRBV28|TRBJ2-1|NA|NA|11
TGTGCCAGCAGTTATCCCAATGAGCAGTTCTTC
CASSYPNEQFF
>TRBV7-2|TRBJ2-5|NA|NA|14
TGTGCCAGCAGCCGAGGGTCACAGCAAGAGACCCAGTACTTC
CASSRGSQQETQYF
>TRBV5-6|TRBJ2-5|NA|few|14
TGTGCCAGCAGCTTGGGGGGGGCCCAAGAGACCCAGTACTTC
CASSLGGAQETQYF
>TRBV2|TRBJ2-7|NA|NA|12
TGTGCCAGCAGTGAGTCAGCCTACGAGCAGTACTTC
CASSESAYEQYF
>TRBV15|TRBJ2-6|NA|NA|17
TGTGCCACCAGCAGAGATCAGGGGCCCTCTGGGGCCAACGTCCTGACTTTC
CATSRDQGPSGANVLTF
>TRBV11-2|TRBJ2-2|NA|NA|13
TGTGCCAGCAGCTGGGGGAACACCGGGGAGCTGTTTTTT
CASSWGNTGELFF
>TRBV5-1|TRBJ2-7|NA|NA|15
TGCGCCAGCAGCTTGGGGTGGGGGGGCGCGCAGGAGCAGTACTTC
CASSLGWGGAQEQYF
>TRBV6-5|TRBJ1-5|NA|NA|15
TGTGCCAGCAGTTACTCTCCAGGGTCGGAACAGCCCCAGCATTTT
CASSYSPGSEQPQHF
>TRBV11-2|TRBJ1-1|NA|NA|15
TGTGCCAGCAGCTTAGTCAGGGCAGGACGCACTGAAGCTTTCTTT
CASSLVRAGRTEAFF
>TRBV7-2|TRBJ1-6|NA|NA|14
TGTGCCAGCAGCCCCCAGTGGGGTGATTCACCCCTCCACTTT
CASSPQWGDSPLHF